This T cell receptor (beta chain) was captured by sequencing in a study of CD8+CD57+ T cells in acquired aplastic anemia. According to the study, genomic DNA was the template for TCR beta VDJ and CDR3 profiling. TCRdb independently ran MiXCR on the reads; one entry per CDR3 protein. The table has roughly 150,000 distinct CDR3 sequences, around 45% seen once; the top ten hold around 0.96%. This clonotype came up a few times. V lost 7 bases, J lost 4 bases, and 5 bases stayed unmatched. The CDR3 totals 13 residues. The V gene's germline CDR1 is SGHRS and CDR2 YFSETQ. The rearrangement uses TRBV5-1 and TRBJ1-1, with 9 bases matching TRBD1. This receptor was identified in a human donor in good health. The sequenced material came from sorted CD4+, CD8+, or CD8+CD57+ T cells (not recorded which) from PBMCs. CDR3 amino acids: CASGRDRVTEAFF. DNA of the CDR3: TGCGCCAGCGGCAGGGACAGGGTCACTGAAGCTTTCTTT.